These 2 T cell receptor beta chains were all obtained from the same sample, sequenced in a study of blood T cell repertoires in COVID-19. Repertoires were generated with immunoSEQ multiplex PCR, while TCRdb's copy carries only in-frame clones and drops some. The sample holds fewer than 400,000 clones, 89% seen once. The sequenced material came from PBMCs or T cells enriched from blood (not recorded which). Every receptor here comes from a man in his sixties who had recovered from COVID-19.

The V call is TRBV7-2, the J call TRBJ2-7; TRBD2 aligns across 7 bases. Germline V CDR1 and CDR2: SGHTA, FQGNSA. V shed 1 base, J shed 9 bases, and the junction held 6 bases outside the gene matches. The CDR3 loop spans 13 amino acids. In DNA form, the CDR3 reads TGTGCCAGCAGCTTAGGGCGGGAGCTCGGGCAGTACTTC. Protein product: CASSLGRELGQYF.

The chain employs TRBV7-2 and TRBJ2-7, with TRBD1 as a possible D gene (5 bases). This CDR3 is 14 amino acids long. Trimming pared 5 bases from V and 3 bases from J, leaving 14 bases between. Germline V gives CDR1 SGHTA, CDR2 FQGNSA. CDR3 residues: CASSPQTDIYEQYF. The CDR3 DNA sequence: TGTGCCAGCAGCCCGCAGACAGACATCTACGAGCAGTACTTC.